A selection of T cell receptor beta chains follows, all from one sample in a study of blood T cell repertoires in COVID-19. The protocol was immunoSEQ multiplex PCR, while the TCRdb copy is restricted to in-frame clones and leaves out a portion. The profile shows about 130,000 clones, more than 75% of them singletons. Sequenced material: peripheral blood. The origin of the receptors is a man aged 50 to 60 with active COVID-19. CDR3s include the opening cysteine and the closing phenylalanine or tryptophan. The D gene is left open where the match is weak. The size entry is marked missing in some rows and otherwise reads once, few, many or a size class.

size: .
J: TRBJ2-1
length: 14
V: TRBV3-1/TRBV3-2
D: TRBD2
DNA: TGTGCCAGCAGCCATAGCGGGGGGAACAATGAGCAGTTCTTC
CDR3: CASSHSGGNNEQFF

size: few
J: TRBJ1-2
length: 11
V: TRBV12-3/TRBV12-4
D: .
DNA: TGTGCCAGCAGCCCGGGGAGGGGCCAGACCTTC
CDR3: CASSPGRGQTF

size: .
J: TRBJ1-4
length: 17
V: TRBV4-2
D: .
DNA: TGTGCCAGCAGCCAAGATCGAATGGGGGGGCGCGGTGAAAAACTGTTTTTT
CDR3: CASSQDRMGGRGEKLFF

size: .
J: TRBJ2-3
length: 18
V: TRBV27
D: .
DNA: TGTGCCAGCAGTTCCCAACCCCCAACGACCAGGGGCCCAGATACGCAGTATTTT
CDR3: CASSSQPPTTRGPDTQYF

size: once
J: TRBJ2-2
length: 16
V: TRBV7-2
D: TRBD2
DNA: TGTGCCAGCAGCTTAGTGCCAGCGGGGTTACCCGGGGAGCTGTTTTTT
CDR3: CASSLVPAGLPGELFF

size: .
J: TRBJ2-1
length: 16
V: TRBV9
D: .
DNA: TGTGCCAGCAGCGTAATTAGCGGAAGCTCCTACAATGAGCAGTTCTTC
CDR3: CASSVISGSSYNEQFF

size: .
J: TRBJ2-2
length: 13
V: TRBV20-1
D: .
DNA: TGCAGTGCTAGTCCACAGGGAACCGGGGAGCTGTTTTTT
CDR3: CSASPQGTGELFF

size: .
J: TRBJ2-2
length: 16
V: TRBV5-1
D: TRBD2
DNA: TGCGCCAGCAGCTACTCGAGCGGGAGCGGCACCGGGGAGCTGTTTTTT
CDR3: CASSYSSGSGTGELFF

size: few
J: TRBJ1-1
length: 17
V: TRBV4-1
D: .
DNA: TGCGCCAGCAGCCAGGGTAGTACTGGCAGGGAGGTTTCTGAAGCTTTCTTT
CDR3: CASSQGSTGREVSEAFF

size: once
J: TRBJ2-1
length: 13
V: TRBV7-9
D: TRBD1
DNA: TGTGCCAGCAGCCCGACAGGGGACAATGAGCAGTTCTTC
CDR3: CASSPTGDNEQFF

size: .
J: TRBJ1-2
length: 14
V: TRBV6-5
D: .
DNA: TGTGCCAGCAGTTACTCGGCGGGGAACTATGGCTACACCTTC
CDR3: CASSYSAGNYGYTF

size: .
J: TRBJ2-3
length: 15
V: TRBV4-2
D: .
DNA: TGTGCCAGCAGCCAAGGACAGGACACTACAGATACGCAGTATTTT
CDR3: CASSQGQDTTDTQYF

size: .
J: TRBJ1-2
length: 15
V: TRBV24-1
D: .
DNA: TGTGCCACCAGTGATTTGAATCGGGGTGGCTATGGCTACACCTTC
CDR3: CATSDLNRGGYGYTF

size: .
J: TRBJ1-2
length: 11
V: TRBV27
D: .
DNA: TGTGCCAGCATCGGCAGGGATGGCTACACCTTC
CDR3: CASIGRDGYTF

size: .
J: TRBJ1-3
length: 14
V: TRBV19
D: TRBD1
DNA: TGTGCCAGCGCAAGAGGACAGGTTGGAAACACCATATATTTT
CDR3: CASARGQVGNTIYF

size: .
J: TRBJ1-2
length: 15
V: TRBV2
D: .
DNA: TGTGCCAGCAGTCTAAATTTTCGAACTAACTATGGCTACACCTTC
CDR3: CASSLNFRTNYGYTF

size: .
J: TRBJ1-3
length: 14
V: TRBV4-1
D: .
DNA: TGCGCCAGCAGCCAAGCCCAGTTTGGAAACACCATATATTTT
CDR3: CASSQAQFGNTIYF

size: .
J: TRBJ1-2
length: 14
V: TRBV7-2
D: TRBD1
DNA: TGTGCCAGCAGCTCCCAGGACAGGCCGCGGGGCTACACCTTC
CDR3: CASSSQDRPRGYTF

size: .
J: TRBJ1-1
length: 15
V: TRBV18
D: TRBD1
DNA: TGTGCCAGCTCACAGAGCGGACAGGAGAACACTGAAGCTTTCTTT
CDR3: CASSQSGQENTEAFF

size: .
J: TRBJ2-3
length: 15
V: TRBV7-6
D: TRBD2
DNA: TGTGCCAGCAGCCCTAGGACTAGCGGGGGAAATACGCAGTATTTT
CDR3: CASSPRTSGGNTQYF

size: .
J: TRBJ2-1
length: 14
V: TRBV6-5
D: .
DNA: TGTGCCAGCAGACTAGACGCTTCCTACAATGAGCAGTTCTTC
CDR3: CASRLDASYNEQFF

size: .
J: TRBJ2-3
length: 12
V: TRBV19
D: .
DNA: TGTGCCAGTAGGGAGTCCACAGATACGCAGTATTTT
CDR3: CASRESTDTQYF

size: .
J: TRBJ1-1
length: 15
V: TRBV4-1
D: .
DNA: TGCGCCAGCAGCCAAGAATGGACAGTGAAAACTGAAGCTTTCTTT
CDR3: CASSQEWTVKTEAFF

size: once
J: TRBJ2-6
length: 18
V: TRBV4-1
D: .
DNA: TGCGCCAGCAGCCAAGAGCTGCGGGCTCTCTCTGGGGCCAACGTCCTGACTTTC
CDR3: CASSQELRALSGANVLTF

size: .
J: TRBJ2-3
length: 18
V: TRBV11-3
D: TRBD2
DNA: TGTGCCAGCAGCCCAAGCCTACTAGCGGCAAAAGACACAGATACGCAGTATTTT
CDR3: CASSPSLLAAKDTDTQYF

size: .
J: TRBJ2-3
length: 17
V: TRBV5-1
D: TRBD2
DNA: TGCGCCAGCAGGACCGGGACTAGCGGGAGGGTACCAGATACGCAGTATTTT
CDR3: CASRTGTSGRVPDTQYF

size: few
J: TRBJ2-3
length: 14
V: TRBV7-2
D: .
DNA: TGTGCCAGCAGCCGCGACGGGAGCACAGATACGCAGTATTTT
CDR3: CASSRDGSTDTQYF

size: .
J: TRBJ1-2
length: 13
V: TRBV12-3/TRBV12-4
D: .
DNA: TGTGCCAGCAAAAGCAGGGTATGGGATGGCTACACCTTC
CDR3: CASKSRVWDGYTF

size: .
J: TRBJ1-1
length: 15
V: TRBV7-9
D: .
DNA: TGTGCCAGCAGCTCTCGCGGTGAGGAGAACACTGAAGCTTTCTTT
CDR3: CASSSRGEENTEAFF

size: .
J: TRBJ2-3
length: 17
V: TRBV2
D: .
DNA: TGTGCCAGCAGTGGCGCGGACATTCATCAAAGCACAGATACGCAGTATTTT
CDR3: CASSGADIHQSTDTQYF

size: .
J: TRBJ2-2
length: 16
V: TRBV7-6
D: TRBD1
DNA: TGTGCCAGCAGCTTAGTCAGGGGGCAGAACACCGGGGAGCTGTTTTTT
CDR3: CASSLVRGQNTGELFF